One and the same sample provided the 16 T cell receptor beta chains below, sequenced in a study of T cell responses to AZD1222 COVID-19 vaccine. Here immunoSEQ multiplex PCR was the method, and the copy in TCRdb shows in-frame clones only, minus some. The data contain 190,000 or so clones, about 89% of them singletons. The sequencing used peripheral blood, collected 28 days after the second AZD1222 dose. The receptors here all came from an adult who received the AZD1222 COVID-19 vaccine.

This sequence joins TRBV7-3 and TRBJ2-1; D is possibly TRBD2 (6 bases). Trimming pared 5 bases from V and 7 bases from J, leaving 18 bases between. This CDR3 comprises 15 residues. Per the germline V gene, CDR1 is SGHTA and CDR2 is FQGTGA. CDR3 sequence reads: CASSAEGLGTNEQFF. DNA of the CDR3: TGTGCCAGCAGCGCGGAGGGGCTGGGAACGAATGAGCAGTTCTTC.

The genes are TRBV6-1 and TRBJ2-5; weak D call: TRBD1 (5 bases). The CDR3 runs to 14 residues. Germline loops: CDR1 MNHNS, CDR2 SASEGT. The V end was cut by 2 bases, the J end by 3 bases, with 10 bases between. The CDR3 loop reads CASSEQGRKETQYF. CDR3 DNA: TGTGCCAGCAGTGAACAGGGTAGGAAAGAGACCCAGTACTTC.

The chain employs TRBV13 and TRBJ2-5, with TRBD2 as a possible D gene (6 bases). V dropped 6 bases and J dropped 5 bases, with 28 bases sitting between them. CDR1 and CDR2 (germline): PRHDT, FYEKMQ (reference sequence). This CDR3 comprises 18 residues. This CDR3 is CASRELGSPEPLAETQYF. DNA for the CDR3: TGTGCCAGCAGGGAGTTGGGGAGCCCTGAACCCCTAGCGGAGACCCAGTACTTC.

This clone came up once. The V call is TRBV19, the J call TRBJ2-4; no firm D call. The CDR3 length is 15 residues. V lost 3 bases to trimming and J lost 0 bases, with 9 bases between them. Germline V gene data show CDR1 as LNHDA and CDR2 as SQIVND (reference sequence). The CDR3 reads CASSIRNLAKNIQYF. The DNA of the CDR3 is TGTGCCAGTAGTATTCGAAATCTAGCCAAAAACATTCAGTACTTC.

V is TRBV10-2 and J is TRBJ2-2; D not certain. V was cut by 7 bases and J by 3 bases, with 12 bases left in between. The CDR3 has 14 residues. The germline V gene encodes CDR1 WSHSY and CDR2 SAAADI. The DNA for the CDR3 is TGCGCCAGCACCCCTACCGGTCACACCGGGGAGCTGTTTTTT. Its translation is CASTPTGHTGELFF.

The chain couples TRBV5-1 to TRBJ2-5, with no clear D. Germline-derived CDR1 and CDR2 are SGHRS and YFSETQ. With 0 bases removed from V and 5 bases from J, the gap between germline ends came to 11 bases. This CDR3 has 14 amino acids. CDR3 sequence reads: CASSLGTGVETQYF. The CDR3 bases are TGCGCCAGCAGCTTGGGTACCGGCGTTGAGACCCAGTACTTC. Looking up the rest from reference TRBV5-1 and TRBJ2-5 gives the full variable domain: KAGVTQTPRYLIKTRGQQVTLSCSPISGHRSVSWYQQTPGQGLQFLFEYFSETQRNKGNFPGRFSGRQFSNSRSEMNVSTLELGDSALYLCASSLGTGVETQYFGPGTRLLVL.

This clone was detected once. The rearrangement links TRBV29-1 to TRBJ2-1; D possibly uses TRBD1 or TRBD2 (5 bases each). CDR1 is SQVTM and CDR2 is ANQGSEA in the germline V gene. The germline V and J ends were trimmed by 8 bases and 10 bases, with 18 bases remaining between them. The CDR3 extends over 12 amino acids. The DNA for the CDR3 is TGCAGCCTAGGGACGCCCGGGCGGGAGCAGTTCTTC. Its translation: CSLGTPGREQFF.

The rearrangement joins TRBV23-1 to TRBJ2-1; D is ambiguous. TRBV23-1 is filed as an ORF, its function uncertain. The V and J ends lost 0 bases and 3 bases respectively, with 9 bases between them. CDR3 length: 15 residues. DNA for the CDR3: TGCGCCAGCAGTCAATCTGAAAGGAGCTACAATGAGCAGTTCTTC. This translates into CASSQSERSYNEQFF.

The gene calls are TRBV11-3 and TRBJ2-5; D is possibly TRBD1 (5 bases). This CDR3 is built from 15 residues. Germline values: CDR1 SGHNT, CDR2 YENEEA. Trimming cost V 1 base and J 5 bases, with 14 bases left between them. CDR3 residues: CASSLGDWPGETQYF. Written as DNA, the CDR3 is TGTGCCAGCAGCTTAGGGGATTGGCCAGGGGAGACCCAGTACTTC.

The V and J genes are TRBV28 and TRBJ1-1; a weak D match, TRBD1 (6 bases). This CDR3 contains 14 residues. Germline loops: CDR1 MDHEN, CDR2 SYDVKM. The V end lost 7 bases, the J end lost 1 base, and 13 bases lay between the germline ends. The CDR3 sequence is CASTRRGSNTEAFF. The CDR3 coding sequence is TGTGCCAGCACGCGTAGGGGGTCGAACACTGAAGCTTTCTTT.

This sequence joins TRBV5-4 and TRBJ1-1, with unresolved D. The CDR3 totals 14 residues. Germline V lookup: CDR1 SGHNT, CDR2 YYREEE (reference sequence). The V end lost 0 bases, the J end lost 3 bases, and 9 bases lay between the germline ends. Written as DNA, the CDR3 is TGTGCCAGCAGCTTGGTTCATTCGGACACTGAAGCTTTCTTT. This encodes CASSLVHSDTEAFF.

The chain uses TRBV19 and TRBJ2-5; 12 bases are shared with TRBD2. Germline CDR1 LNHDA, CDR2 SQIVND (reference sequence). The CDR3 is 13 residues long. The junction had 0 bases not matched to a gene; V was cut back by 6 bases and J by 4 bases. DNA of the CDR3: TGTGCCAGTAGGGGACTAGCGGGAGAGACCCAGTACTTC. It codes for CASRGLAGETQYF.

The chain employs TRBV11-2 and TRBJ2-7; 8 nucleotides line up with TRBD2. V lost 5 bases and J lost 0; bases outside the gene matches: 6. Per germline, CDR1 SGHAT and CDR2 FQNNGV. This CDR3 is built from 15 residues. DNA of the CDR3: TGTGCCAGCAGCAGGTCCGGGACTAGCTCCTACGAGCAGTACTTC. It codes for CASSRSGTSSYEQYF.

The CDR3 sequence is CAISRDGNNQPQHF. The DNA for the CDR3 is TGTGCCATCAGCCGGGACGGAAACAATCAGCCCCAGCATTTT. V is TRBV10-3 and J is TRBJ1-5; D is perhaps TRBD1 (5 bases). The CDR3 is 14 residues long. Trimming took 6 bases from V and 3 from J, leaving 12 bases between them. Germline V CDR1 and CDR2: ENHRY, SYGVKD.

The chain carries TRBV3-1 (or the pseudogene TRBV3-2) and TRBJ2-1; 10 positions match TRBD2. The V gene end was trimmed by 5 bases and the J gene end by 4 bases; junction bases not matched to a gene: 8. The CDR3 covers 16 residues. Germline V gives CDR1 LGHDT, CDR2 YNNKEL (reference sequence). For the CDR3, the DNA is TGTGCCAGCAGCAAAAAGCGGGAGGGCCTTTACAATGAGCAGTTCTTC. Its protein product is CASSKKREGLYNEQFF.

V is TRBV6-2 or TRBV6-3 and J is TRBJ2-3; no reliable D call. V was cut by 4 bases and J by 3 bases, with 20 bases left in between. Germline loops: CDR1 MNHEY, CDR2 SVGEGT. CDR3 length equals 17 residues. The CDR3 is CASSSPRMAKFTDTQYF. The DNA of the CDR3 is TGTGCCAGCAGTTCACCAAGAATGGCGAAGTTTACAGATACGCAGTATTTT.